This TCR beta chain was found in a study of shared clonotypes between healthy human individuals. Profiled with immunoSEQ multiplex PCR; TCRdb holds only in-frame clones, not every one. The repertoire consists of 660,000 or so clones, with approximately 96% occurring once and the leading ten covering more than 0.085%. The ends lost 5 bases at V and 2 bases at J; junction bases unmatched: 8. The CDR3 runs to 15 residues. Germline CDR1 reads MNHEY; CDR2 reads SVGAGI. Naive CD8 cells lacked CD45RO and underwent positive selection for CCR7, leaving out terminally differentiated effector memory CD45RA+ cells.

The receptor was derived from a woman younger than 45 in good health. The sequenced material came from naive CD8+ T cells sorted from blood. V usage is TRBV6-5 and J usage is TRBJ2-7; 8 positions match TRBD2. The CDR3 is CASSPASGLAYEQYF. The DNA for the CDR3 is TGTGCCAGCAGTCCGGCTAGCGGGCTTGCCTACGAGCAGTACTTC.